The rows below give T cell receptor beta chains drawn from one sample of a study of OX40 agonist ivuxolimab in advanced cancers. Data came from immunoSEQ multiplex PCR; TCRdb stores just in-frame clones and leaves some out. The sample contains about 64,000 clones, about 88% of which appear only once. The sequenced sample was CD4+ or CD8+ T cells sorted from blood, obtained in a trial of the OX40 agonist ivuxolimab. The receptors shown here come from an adult with an advanced solid tumor such as melanoma, head and neck, liver or kidney cancer. CDR3s include the opening cysteine and the closing phenylalanine or tryptophan. The order of the fields is J gene, D gene, V gene, clone size, CDR3 protein, CDR3 DNA. A D gene is named only where the DNA matches it firmly. Some rows mark clone size as missing; the rest say once, few, many or name a class of expanded clone.

j_call: TRBJ2-1; d_call: -; v_call: TRBV11-3; clone_size: once; cdr3_aa: CASSPGGGRNEQFF; cdr3_nt: TGTGCCAGCAGCCCAGGAGGAGGTAGAAATGAGCAGTTCTTC
j_call: TRBJ2-6; d_call: -; v_call: TRBV7-3; clone_size: -; cdr3_aa: CASSLTGGSGANVLTF; cdr3_nt: TGTGCCAGCAGCTTAACTGGTGGCTCTGGGGCCAACGTCCTGACTTTC
j_call: TRBJ1-1; d_call: -; v_call: TRBV28; clone_size: -; cdr3_aa: CASRGKMNTEAFF; cdr3_nt: TGTGCCAGCAGGGGGAAAATGAACACTGAAGCTTTCTTT
j_call: TRBJ2-1; d_call: -; v_call: TRBV14; clone_size: -; cdr3_aa: CASSQAIGEQFF; cdr3_nt: TGTGCCAGCAGCCAAGCGATTGGGGAGCAGTTCTTC
j_call: TRBJ1-2; d_call: -; v_call: TRBV5-1; clone_size: -; cdr3_aa: CASRGRGNYGYTF; cdr3_nt: TGCGCCAGCAGGGGACGGGGGAACTATGGCTACACCTTC
j_call: TRBJ2-3; d_call: -; v_call: TRBV25-1; clone_size: -; cdr3_aa: CASSDPLDTQYF; cdr3_nt: TGTGCCAGCAGTGACCCCTTGGATACGCAGTATTTT
j_call: TRBJ2-7; d_call: -; v_call: TRBV6-6; clone_size: few; cdr3_aa: CASSHIVYEQYF; cdr3_nt: TGTGCCAGCAGCCATATCGTGTACGAGCAGTACTTC
j_call: TRBJ1-4; d_call: -; v_call: TRBV4-1; clone_size: -; cdr3_aa: CASSQTAATNEKLFF; cdr3_nt: TGCGCCAGCAGCCAGACAGCCGCAACTAATGAAAAACTGTTTTTT
j_call: TRBJ1-4; d_call: TRBD1; v_call: TRBV5-1; clone_size: -; cdr3_aa: CASSLGDRVEKLFF; cdr3_nt: TGCGCCAGCAGCTTAGGAGACAGGGTTGAAAAACTGTTTTTT
j_call: TRBJ1-5; d_call: -; v_call: TRBV2; clone_size: -; cdr3_aa: CASGEHYSNQPQHF; cdr3_nt: TGTGCCAGCGGCGAACATTATAGCAATCAGCCCCAGCATTTT
j_call: TRBJ1-2; d_call: TRBD1; v_call: TRBV6-5; clone_size: -; cdr3_aa: CASRYDREDGYTF; cdr3_nt: TGTGCCAGCAGATACGACAGGGAAGATGGCTACACCTTC
j_call: TRBJ2-6; d_call: -; v_call: TRBV6-1; clone_size: -; cdr3_aa: CASRGRSNVLTF; cdr3_nt: TGTGCCAGCAGGGGACGCTCCAACGTCCTGACTTTC
j_call: TRBJ2-2; d_call: TRBD1; v_call: TRBV6-1; clone_size: few; cdr3_aa: CASSVKATGVNTGELFF; cdr3_nt: TGTGCCAGCAGTGTAAAAGCGACAGGGGTGAACACCGGGGAGCTGTTTTTT
j_call: TRBJ2-1; d_call: TRBD2; v_call: TRBV28; clone_size: -; cdr3_aa: CASSLGTSGRYNEQFF; cdr3_nt: TGTGCCAGCAGTTTAGGGACTAGCGGGAGGTACAATGAGCAGTTCTTC
j_call: TRBJ2-6; d_call: -; v_call: TRBV6-5; clone_size: -; cdr3_aa: CASSYSGGRANVLTF; cdr3_nt: TGTGCCAGCAGTTACTCGGGGGGTAGGGCCAACGTCCTGACTTTC
j_call: TRBJ2-2; d_call: TRBD1; v_call: TRBV9; clone_size: -; cdr3_aa: CASSVDPGQGAGELFF; cdr3_nt: TGTGCCAGCAGCGTAGATCCGGGACAGGGTGCCGGGGAGCTGTTTTTT
j_call: TRBJ2-1; d_call: TRBD2; v_call: TRBV4-1; clone_size: -; cdr3_aa: CASSQHRLAGYYNEQFF; cdr3_nt: TGCGCCAGCAGCCAACATCGACTAGCGGGATACTACAATGAGCAGTTCTTC
j_call: TRBJ2-7; d_call: TRBD2; v_call: TRBV6-6; clone_size: few; cdr3_aa: CASSPQLAGGRDEQYF; cdr3_nt: TGTGCCAGCAGTCCACAGCTAGCGGGAGGGCGAGACGAGCAGTACTTC
j_call: TRBJ2-7; d_call: -; v_call: TRBV29-1; clone_size: -; cdr3_aa: CSVRTGTNDEQYF; cdr3_nt: TGCAGCGTTAGGACAGGGACTAATGACGAGCAGTACTTC
j_call: TRBJ2-3; d_call: TRBD2; v_call: TRBV5-6; clone_size: -; cdr3_aa: CASSLYGLAATDTQYF; cdr3_nt: TGTGCCAGCAGCTTGTATGGACTAGCGGCCACAGATACGCAGTATTTT
j_call: TRBJ2-7; d_call: -; v_call: TRBV5-1; clone_size: -; cdr3_aa: CASSLAPGYSYEQYF; cdr3_nt: TGCGCCAGCAGCTTGGCCCCAGGGTACTCCTACGAGCAGTACTTC
j_call: TRBJ2-1; d_call: TRBD1; v_call: TRBV7-8; clone_size: -; cdr3_aa: CASSLERPGQGRQFF; cdr3_nt: TGTGCCAGCAGCTTAGAAAGGCCCGGACAGGGGCGGCAGTTCTTC
j_call: TRBJ1-1; d_call: -; v_call: TRBV5-1; clone_size: -; cdr3_aa: CASSLSPLGTEAFF; cdr3_nt: TGCGCCAGCAGCTTGAGTCCTTTGGGCACTGAAGCTTTCTTT
j_call: TRBJ2-7; d_call: -; v_call: TRBV7-9; clone_size: -; cdr3_aa: CASSQSWGEQYF; cdr3_nt: TGTGCCAGCAGCCAGAGCTGGGGCGAGCAGTACTTC
j_call: TRBJ2-1; d_call: TRBD1; v_call: TRBV27; clone_size: -; cdr3_aa: CASSFRGQGRRGEQFF; cdr3_nt: TGTGCCAGCAGTTTTCGGGGACAGGGGCGGAGAGGTGAGCAGTTCTTC
j_call: TRBJ1-2; d_call: -; v_call: TRBV6-5; clone_size: -; cdr3_aa: CASSYSNPGANYGYTF; cdr3_nt: TGTGCCAGCAGTTACTCGAATCCAGGAGCTAACTATGGCTACACCTTC
j_call: TRBJ2-7; d_call: -; v_call: TRBV18; clone_size: -; cdr3_aa: CASSSDSYEQYF; cdr3_nt: TGTGCCAGCTCATCGGATTCCTACGAGCAGTACTTC
j_call: TRBJ1-4; d_call: -; v_call: TRBV28; clone_size: -; cdr3_aa: CASKQLGGPKLFF; cdr3_nt: TGTGCCAGCAAGCAGTTGGGGGGCCCAAAACTGTTTTTT
j_call: TRBJ1-1; d_call: -; v_call: TRBV2; clone_size: -; cdr3_aa: CASSDEVVNTEAFF; cdr3_nt: TGTGCCAGCAGTGACGAGGTTGTGAACACTGAAGCTTTCTTT